The clone carrying this TCR beta chain was seen repeatedly, ten times or more. These data originate in a study of spatial heterogeneity in lung cancer. Study-wide context: Detection consistently captured more beta-chain sequences than alpha-chain sequences.

V was cut by 1 base and J by 7 bases, with 14 bases left in between. Germline V lookup: CDR1 SGHTA, CDR2 FQGNSA. The CDR3 length is 15 residues. A unique molecular identifier was attached to every TCR cDNA molecule. TCRdb re-called the 5' RACE reads through MiXCR, storing one row per CDR3 protein. Altogether more than 60,000 distinct CDR3 sequences are present, under 7.5% being singletons, with the ten largest covering roughly 15%. Time point defined: sample taken at primary tumor resection. Researchers sequenced whole RNA taken from tumor, nontumor lung or frozen PBMC without sorting. The chain uses TRBV7-2 and TRBJ1-5, with D hard to call. Material: PBMCs, obtained at surgery. The sequence was obtained from a female donor with early-stage non-small cell lung cancer. The CDR3 DNA sequence: TGTGCCAGCAGCTTAGATAGGGCCGAGGGACAGCCCCAGCATTTT. Translated, it gives CASSLDRAEGQPQHF.